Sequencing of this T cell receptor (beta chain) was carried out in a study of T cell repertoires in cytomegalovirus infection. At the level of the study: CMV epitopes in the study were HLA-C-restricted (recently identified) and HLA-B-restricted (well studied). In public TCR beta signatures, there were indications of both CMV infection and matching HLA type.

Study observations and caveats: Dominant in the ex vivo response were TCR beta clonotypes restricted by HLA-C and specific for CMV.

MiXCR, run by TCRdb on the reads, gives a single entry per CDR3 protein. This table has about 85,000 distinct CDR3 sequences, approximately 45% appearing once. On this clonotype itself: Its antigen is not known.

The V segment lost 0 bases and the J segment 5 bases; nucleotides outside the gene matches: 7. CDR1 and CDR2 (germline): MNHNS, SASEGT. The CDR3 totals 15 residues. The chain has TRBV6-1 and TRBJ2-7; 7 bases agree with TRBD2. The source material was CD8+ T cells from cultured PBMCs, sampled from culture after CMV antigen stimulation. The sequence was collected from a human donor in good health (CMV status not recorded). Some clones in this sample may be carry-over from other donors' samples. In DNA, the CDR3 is TGTGCCAGCAGTGAAGCTTCGGGGGGTTTCCACGAGCAGTACTTC. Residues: CASSEASGGFHEQYF.